This T cell receptor beta chain was recovered during a study of blood T cell repertoires in COVID-19. For the study at large: Researchers got acute and convalescent COVID-19 samples from the United States, Italy and Spain.

Profiled with immunoSEQ multiplex PCR; TCRdb holds only in-frame clones, not every one. The sample yields around 110,000 clones, approximately 84% seen once. Trimming stripped 0 bases from V and 0 bases from J, with 20 bases between. From germline, CDR1 is SGHKS and CDR2 YYEKEE (reference sequence). This CDR3 comprises 19 residues. The sequenced sample was peripheral blood. The TCR sequence derives from a human donor in a cohort sampled during active COVID-19. This chain connects TRBV5-5 to TRBJ2-3, with D unclear. The CDR3 sequence is CASSLVASKEIASTDTQYF. CDR3 DNA sequence: TGTGCCAGCAGCTTGGTTGCCTCGAAAGAGATTGCTAGCACAGATACGCAGTATTTT.